A single sample is the source of the 22 T cell receptor beta chains below, sequenced in a study of cytomegalovirus exposure and HLA in healthy donors. 13 Jbeta primers and 60 Vbeta primers were used for the PCR. The repertoire was sequenced with immunoSEQ multiplex PCR; TCRdb's copy has only in-frame clones and lacks some. The profile shows about 160,000 clones, around 86% of them singletons. Material for sequencing was PBMCs. All receptors come from a girl between 2 and 10 years old in good health and CMV-seropositive.

CDR3 amino acids: CASSLGQGARGYTF. For the CDR3, the DNA is TGCGCCAGCAGCTTGGGGCAGGGGGCGCGCGGCTACACCTTC. This chain links TRBV5-1 with TRBJ1-2; TRBD1 matches at 8 bases. The junction had 6 bases not matched to a gene; V was cut back by 0 bases and J by 8 bases. The CDR3 runs 14 residues. The germline CDR1 and CDR2 sequences are SGHRS and YFSETQ.

This clone is a singleton in its sample. This sequence joins TRBV4-1 and TRBJ2-3; the D gene is possibly TRBD2 (6 bases). Per the germline V gene, CDR1 is MGHRA and CDR2 is YSYEKL. Trimming cost V 0 bases and J 4 bases, with 17 bases left between them. This CDR3 spans 17 amino acids. This CDR3 is CASSQDNSGVRADTQYF. CDR3 bases: TGCGCCAGCAGCCAAGATAACTCGGGAGTGCGTGCAGATACGCAGTATTTT.

V and J are TRBV15 and TRBJ1-1; unclear D gene. This CDR3 contains 15 residues. V gave up 0 bases and J gave up 2 bases, with 10 bases separating them. Germline values: CDR1 LNHNV, CDR2 YYDKDF (reference sequence). CDR3 protein: CATSRELRANTEAFF. CDR3 DNA sequence: TGTGCCACCAGCAGAGAGTTGAGGGCTAACACTGAAGCTTTCTTT.

The V and J genes are TRBV19 and TRBJ2-5, with 8 bases aligning to TRBD2. Germline assignment: CDR1 LNHDA and CDR2 SQIVND (reference sequence). V lost 7 bases to trimming and J lost 1 base; unmatched junction nucleotides: 8. The CDR3 has 15 residues. CDR3 DNA sequence: TGTGCCAGTACCCCCCCCGGGAGGGGCCAAGAGACCCAGTACTTC. It yields the protein CASTPPGRGQETQYF.

The CDR3 DNA follows: TGTGCCAGCAGCCCCCCCTTGATAGCGGGGAACGAGACCCAGTACTTC. Translation: CASSPPLIAGNETQYF. The J gene is TRBJ2-5, the V gene TRBV7-9; the match to TRBD2 covers 8 bases. With 5 bases clipped from V and 5 bases from J, the junction kept 13 bases outside the gene matches. Germline V CDR1 and CDR2: SEHNR, FQNEAQ (reference sequence). CDR3 length equals 16 residues. Full variable domain (rest looked up from reference TRBV7-9 and TRBJ2-5): DTGVSQNPRHKITKRGQNVTFRCDPISEHNRLYWYRQTLGQGPEFLTYFQNEAQLEKSRLLSDRFSAERPKGSFSTLEIQRTEQGDSAMYLCASSPPLIAGNETQYFGPGTRLLVL.

This sequence joins TRBV7-9 and TRBJ2-3; D call uncertain. V shed 7 bases and J shed 2 bases, with 16 bases lying between them. Germline CDR1 reads SEHNR; CDR2 reads FQNEAQ (reference sequence). CDR3 length equals 15 residues. CDR3 in DNA: TGTGCCAGCATGCCACCCATTGCGGACACAGATACGCAGTATTTT. This translates into CASMPPIADTDTQYF.

J is TRBJ1-4 and V is TRBV5-5; the match to TRBD1 covers 7 bases. This CDR3 is 15 amino acids long. The ends lost 4 bases at V and 8 bases at J; junction bases unmatched: 11. Germline CDR1 is SGHKS and CDR2 is YYEKEE (reference sequence). CDR3: CASSENTGASEKLFF. CDR3 bases: TGTGCCAGCAGCGAGAATACAGGGGCAAGCGAAAAACTGTTTTTT.

The chain carries TRBV7-3 and TRBJ2-5, with 8 bases identical to TRBD1. V gave up 6 bases and J gave up 4 bases; unmatched junction bases: 7. Germline V CDR1 and CDR2: SGHTA, FQGTGA. The CDR3 length is 14 residues. CDR3 nucleotide sequence: TGTGCCAGCAGTCAGACAGGGGAGATAGAGACCCAGTACTTC. Its translation is CASSQTGEIETQYF.

This chain connects TRBV5-6 to TRBJ2-7; TRBD1 aligns across 7 bases. The CDR3 has 17 residues. Germline CDR1 SGHDT, CDR2 YYEEEE. J gave up 2 bases and V 3 bases, and 14 bases lay outside the gene matches. CDR3 in amino acids: CASSSFLDRESPYEQYF. CDR3 coding DNA: TGTGCCAGCAGCTCCTTCCTCGACAGGGAATCCCCCTACGAGCAGTACTTC.

A single count supports this clone. The CDR3 nucleotides read TGCAGCGTTGACCAGACAGGGTACGCAGATACGCAGTATTTT. This gives the protein CSVDQTGYADTQYF. The V gene is TRBV29-1, the J gene TRBJ2-3; 7 bases are a match to TRBD1. Germline V gene lookup returns CDR1 SQVTM and CDR2 ANQGSEA. With 3 bases clipped from V and 4 bases from J, the junction kept 7 bases outside the gene matches. The CDR3 consists of 14 residues.

The CDR3 sequence: CASSPRTFTDTQYF. CDR3 DNA: TGTGCCAGCAGCCCGAGGACATTCACAGATACGCAGTATTTT. V is TRBV7-3 and J is TRBJ2-3, with a tentative D call TRBD1 (5 bases). V was clipped by 5 bases and J by 2 bases, with 11 bases between them. Germline-derived CDR1 and CDR2 are SGHTA and FQGTGA. The CDR3 totals 14 residues.

V is TRBV10-1 and J is TRBJ2-2; D is possibly TRBD2 (6 bases). The germline V and J ends were trimmed by 4 bases and 3 bases, with 12 bases remaining between them. The CDR3 is made up of 15 amino acids. The germline V gene encodes CDR1 WNHNN and CDR2 SYGVQD (reference sequence). DNA of the CDR3: TGCGCCAGCAGTGCAGGCGGGATGTACACCGGGGAGCTGTTTTTT. It translates to CASSAGGMYTGELFF.

The chain has TRBV5-1 and TRBJ2-1, with D possibly being TRBD1 (6 bases). Trimming took off 6 bases at V and 10 bases at J, with 11 bases between the two ends. Germline V lookup: CDR1 SGHRS, CDR2 YFSETQ. This CDR3 region has 11 residues. CDR3 region: CASTWGTEQFF. DNA for the CDR3: TGCGCCAGCACCTGGGGGACAGAGCAGTTCTTC.

CDR3 sequence: CASTSYGEQETQYF. The CDR3 coding sequence is TGTGCCAGCACATCATACGGGGAGCAAGAGACCCAGTACTTC. The chain carries TRBV6-1 and TRBJ2-5, with D maybe TRBD2 (5 bases). The length of the CDR3 is 14 residues. Trimming removed 7 bases at V and 2 bases at J, with 14 bases between. CDR1 and CDR2 (germline): MNHNS, SASEGT.

The J gene is TRBJ2-5, the V gene TRBV9; D not certain. The CDR3 extends over 13 amino acids. V shed 4 bases and J shed 2 bases, with 9 bases lying between them. Per the germline V gene, CDR1 is SGDLS and CDR2 is YYNGEE. CDR3 DNA sequence: TGTGCCAGCAGCCTCGGTTTTCAAGAGACCCAGTACTTC. This codes for CASSLGFQETQYF.

V is TRBV30 and J is TRBJ2-1, with D perhaps TRBD2 (6 bases). Germline CDR1 GTSNPN, CDR2 SVGIG (reference sequence). V was pared by 0 bases and J by 5 bases, with 14 bases between. The CDR3 loop spans 15 amino acids. CDR3 bases: TGTGCCTGGAGTGTCTCGGTAGCGGAGGACAATGAGCAGTTCTTC. Its protein product is CAWSVSVAEDNEQFF.

The chain links TRBV2 to TRBJ1-5; D is uncertain. Per the germline V gene, CDR1 is SNHLY and CDR2 is FYNNEI. The CDR3 is 12 amino acids. V gave up 6 bases and J gave up 4 bases, with 7 bases separating them. CDR3 sequence reads: CASSVTNQPQHF. As DNA, the CDR3 is TGTGCCAGCAGCGTCACAAATCAGCCCCAGCATTTT. Variable domain in full (rest from reference TRBV2 and TRBJ1-5): EPEVTQTPSHQVTQMGQEVILRCVPISNHLYFYWYRQILGQKVEFLVSFYNNEISEKSEIFDDQFSVERPDGSNFTLKIRSTKLEDSAMYFCASSVTNQPQHFGDGTRLSIL.

The chain couples TRBV6-4 to TRBJ2-7; D remains ambiguous. Trimming cost V 2 bases and J 1 base, with 6 bases left between them. CDR1 is MRHNA and CDR2 is SNTAGT in the germline V gene. This CDR3 is built from 13 residues. CDR3 protein: CASSDGRSYEQYF. In DNA form, the CDR3 reads TGTGCCAGCAGTGACGGCAGGTCCTACGAGCAGTACTTC.

The chain joins TRBV4-1 to TRBJ2-1; 10 bases agree with TRBD1. The germline gives CDR1 MGHRA, CDR2 YSYEKL. Trimming took 3 bases from V and 6 from J; bases not matched to a gene: 5. This CDR3 has 15 amino acids. CDR3 region: CASSQGQGSGNEQFF. CDR3 DNA: TGCGCCAGCAGCCAGGGACAGGGGTCCGGCAATGAGCAGTTCTTC.

The chain couples TRBV30 to TRBJ1-3, with 9 nucleotides matching TRBD1. V lost 4 bases to trimming and J lost 0 bases; unmatched junction nucleotides: 7. The CDR3 sequence is 16 residues long. From germline, CDR1 is GTSNPN and CDR2 SVGIG (reference sequence). The CDR3 bases are TGTGCCTGGAACCATCCGGGACAGGGCTCTGGAAACACCATATATTTT. Translation: CAWNHPGQGSGNTIYF.

In nucleotides, the CDR3 is TGCGCCAGCAGCCCAACCCAGGGGTCTCGAGACAATGAGCAGTTCTTC. Translation gives CASSPTQGSRDNEQFF. The chain employs TRBV4-1 and TRBJ2-1, with D tentatively TRBD1 (6 bases). Germline loops: CDR1 MGHRA, CDR2 YSYEKL. Deletions cut 4 bases from V and 5 bases from J, with 18 bases between. This CDR3 has 16 residues.

The rearrangement joins TRBV4-1 to TRBJ1-2; D is unresolved. Germline V CDR1 and CDR2: MGHRA, YSYEKL. CDR3 length equals 13 residues. Trimming pared 3 bases from V and 4 bases from J, leaving 9 bases between. CDR3 coding DNA: TGCGCCAGCAGCCACGCGGATTCCTATGGCTACACCTTC. Translated: CASSHADSYGYTF.